A selection of T cell receptor beta chains follows, all from one sample in a study of identical twins. TCRdb re-called the 5' RACE reads with MiXCR, one entry per CDR3 protein. This table has 1,800,000 or so distinct CDR3 sequences, less than 35% appearing once. The sample taken for sequencing was cord blood. The receptors shown here come from a newborn girl in good health. The CDR3 runs from the conserved cysteine through the conserved F or W. D genes are given only for firm matches. Size is stated for part of the rows, as once, few or many counts, or as a class when the clone is expanded.

size: few
D: -
J: TRBJ1-5
V: TRBV7-2
DNA: TGTGCCAGCAGCTTATCCCGGAGAAGCAATCAGCCCCAGCATTTT
CDR3: CASSLSRRSNQPQHF

size: -
D: -
J: TRBJ1-2
V: TRBV20-1
DNA: TGCAGTGCTAGAGAATTGGGGGCCGCGGATGGCTACACCTTC
CDR3: CSARELGAADGYTF

size: many
D: TRBD2
J: TRBJ2-4
V: TRBV7-2
DNA: TGTGCCAGCAGCTTGGGGACTAGCTGGAATGTGCAGTACTTC
CDR3: CASSLGTSWNVQYF

size: few
D: -
J: TRBJ2-7
V: TRBV4-2
DNA: TGTGCCAGCAGCCAAGGAAGACCCCACGAGCAGTACTTC
CDR3: CASSQGRPHEQYF

size: -
D: -
J: TRBJ2-5
V: TRBV5-1
DNA: TGCGCCAGCAGAGTGGGTCAAGAGACCCAGTACTTC
CDR3: CASRVGQETQYF

size: many
D: -
J: TRBJ2-3
V: TRBV4-2
DNA: TGTGCCAGCAGCCAAGATAGCGGCACAGATACGCAGTATTTT
CDR3: CASSQDSGTDTQYF

size: -
D: -
J: TRBJ1-4
V: TRBV20-1
DNA: TGCAGTGCTAGAGTTGCTGCAGGCGGTGAAAAACTGTTTTTT
CDR3: CSARVAAGGEKLFF

size: few
D: TRBD1
J: TRBJ2-2
V: TRBV6-5
DNA: TGTGCCAGCAGAAGACAGGGGGAGAACACCGGGGAGCTGTTTTTT
CDR3: CASRRQGENTGELFF

size: -
D: -
J: TRBJ1-5
V: TRBV18
DNA: TGTGCCAGCTCACCTGATCGTAGTAGCAATCAGCCCCAGCATTTT
CDR3: CASSPDRSSNQPQHF

size: -
D: TRBD2
J: TRBJ2-5
V: TRBV18
DNA: TGTGCCAGCTCCCCCGGACTAGCGGGTCTGCAGTACTTC
CDR3: CASSPGLAGLQYF

size: -
D: -
J: TRBJ2-5
V: TRBV4-1
DNA: TGCGCCAGCAGCCGGAGGGTTCAAGAGACCCAGTACTTC
CDR3: CASSRRVQETQYF

size: -
D: -
J: TRBJ2-5
V: TRBV3-1
DNA: TGTGCCAGCAGCCAACAGGTCCAAGAGACCCAGTACTTC
CDR3: CASSQQVQETQYF

size: -
D: TRBD2
J: TRBJ2-1
V: TRBV12-3/TRBV12-4
DNA: TGTGCCAGCAGCTCCTCACCGGGACTAGCGGGGGAGAGCTCCTACAATGAGCAGTTCTTC
CDR3: CASSSSPGLAGESSYNEQFF

size: -
D: TRBD2
J: TRBJ2-3
V: TRBV5-1
DNA: TGCGCCAGCAGCCAACCACTAGCGGGAGGCCTACAAGATACGCAGTATTTT
CDR3: CASSQPLAGGLQDTQYF

size: few
D: TRBD1
J: TRBJ2-4
V: TRBV20-1
DNA: TGCAGTGCTATACGACAGGGGCGGCCCAAAAACATTCAGTACTTC
CDR3: CSAIRQGRPKNIQYF

size: few
D: TRBD2
J: TRBJ2-2
V: TRBV29-1
DNA: TGCAGCGTTGCTAGCGGGAAGAACACCGGGGAGCTGTTTTTT
CDR3: CSVASGKNTGELFF

size: once
D: TRBD2
J: TRBJ2-7
V: TRBV5-1
DNA: TGCGCCAGCAGCGAGGACGGGGGGAACTACGAGCAGTACTTC
CDR3: CASSEDGGNYEQYF

size: few
D: TRBD1
J: TRBJ1-5
V: TRBV9
DNA: TGTGCCAGAAAGATCAGGGGGAGTTTGCAGCCCCAGCATTTT
CDR3: CARKIRGSLQPQHF

size: -
D: TRBD2
J: TRBJ2-7
V: TRBV20-1
DNA: TGCAGTGCTAGCACCGGGACTAGCGACTACGAGCAGTACTTC
CDR3: CSASTGTSDYEQYF

size: many
D: -
J: TRBJ1-5
V: TRBV20-1
DNA: TGCAGTGCTAGAGATGGGGGGTATAGCAATCAGCCCCAGCATTTT
CDR3: CSARDGGYSNQPQHF

size: -
D: -
J: TRBJ2-5
V: TRBV6-2/TRBV6-3
DNA: TGTGCCAGCAGTTATACGGGGGTCCGGGAGACCCAGTACTTC
CDR3: CASSYTGVRETQYF

size: -
D: -
J: TRBJ2-1
V: TRBV3-1
DNA: TGTGCCAGCAGCCAACCATGGGGCTCTGGAGCGAGCTCCTACAATGAGCAGTTCTTC
CDR3: CASSQPWGSGASSYNEQFF

size: -
D: -
J: TRBJ2-3
V: TRBV3-1
DNA: TGTGCCAGCAGCCAAGATCGGGGGCAGGCAGATACGCAGTATTTT
CDR3: CASSQDRGQADTQYF

size: few
D: -
J: TRBJ2-3
V: TRBV10-3
DNA: TGTGCCATCAGTGATTGGCAGGGCACAGATACGCAGTATTTT
CDR3: CAISDWQGTDTQYF

size: few
D: TRBD1
J: TRBJ2-1
V: TRBV5-5
DNA: TGTGCCAGTAAATTCGGGACAGGGACCTACAATGAGCAGTTCTTC
CDR3: CASKFGTGTYNEQFF

size: -
D: TRBD2
J: TRBJ2-5
V: TRBV2
DNA: TGTGCCAGTAGCGGGGCCCTGAGGGAGACCCAGTACTTC
CDR3: CASSGALRETQYF

size: -
D: -
J: TRBJ2-4
V: TRBV20-1
DNA: TGCAGTGCTAATGTCGGGACTCTAGCCAAAAACATTCAGTACTTC
CDR3: CSANVGTLAKNIQYF

size: -
D: -
J: TRBJ2-7
V: TRBV7-2
DNA: TGTGCCAGCAGCTCCTTGGGGCCTAGGGCCTACAATGAGCAGTACTTC
CDR3: CASSSLGPRAYNEQYF

size: -
D: TRBD2
J: TRBJ2-2
V: TRBV18
DNA: TGTGCCAGCTCACCACAAAATATCGGGACTAGCAGGAACACCGGGGAGCTGTTTTTT
CDR3: CASSPQNIGTSRNTGELFF

size: few
D: TRBD1
J: TRBJ1-1
V: TRBV27
DNA: TGTGCCAGCAGTTCGGGACAGGGGGCGTACACTGAAGCTTTCTTT
CDR3: CASSSGQGAYTEAFF

size: -
D: -
J: TRBJ1-6
V: TRBV20-1
DNA: TGCAGTGCTAACCGTGACGGGGGTCGGGGTTCACCCCTCCACTTT
CDR3: CSANRDGGRGSPLHF